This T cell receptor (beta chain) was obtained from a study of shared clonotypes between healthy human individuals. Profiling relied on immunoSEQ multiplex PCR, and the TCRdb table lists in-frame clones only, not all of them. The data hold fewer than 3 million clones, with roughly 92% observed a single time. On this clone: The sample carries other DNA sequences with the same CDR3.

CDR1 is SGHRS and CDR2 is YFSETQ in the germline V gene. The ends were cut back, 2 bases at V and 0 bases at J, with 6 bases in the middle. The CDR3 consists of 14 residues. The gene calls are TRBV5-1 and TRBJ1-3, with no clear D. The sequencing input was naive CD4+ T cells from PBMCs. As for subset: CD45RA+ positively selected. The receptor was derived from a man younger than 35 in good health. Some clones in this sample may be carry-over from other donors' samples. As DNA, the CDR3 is TGCGCCAGCAGCTTCGGGGACTCTGGAAACACCATATATTTT. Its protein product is CASSFGDSGNTIYF. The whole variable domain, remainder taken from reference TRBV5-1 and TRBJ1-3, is KAGVTQTPRYLIKTRGQQVTLSCSPISGHRSVSWYQQTPGQGLQFLFEYFSETQRNKGNFPGRFSGRQFSNSRSEMNVSTLELGDSALYLCASSFGDSGNTIYFGEGSWLTVV.